This is a list of T cell receptor beta chains from one sample in a study of tumor T cells in aggressive B-cell lymphoma. Profiled with immunoSEQ multiplex PCR; TCRdb holds only in-frame clones, not every one. The data hold about 5,000 clones, with approximately 84% observed a single time. The sequenced sample was tumor tissue. The receptor source for this set is an adult with diffuse large B cell lymphoma. The CDR3 runs from the conserved cysteine through the conserved F or W. Each record gives: V gene, J gene, CDR3 protein.

TRBV6-1	TRBJ1-1	CASSQGRNEAFF
TRBV7-2	TRBJ1-5	CASSQDTSYQPQHF
TRBV11-3	TRBJ1-2	CASTGWVGFWDGYTF
TRBV5-4	TRBJ1-4	CASSIGQGEKLFF
TRBV19	TRBJ1-1	CASKGGAGAFF
TRBV19	TRBJ2-2	CASGFGGASTGELFF
TRBV5-4	TRBJ1-4	CASSQGQNEKLFF
TRBV5-5	TRBJ1-1	CASSSISMNTEAFF
TRBV10-3	TRBJ1-1	CAISDKGMNTEAFF
TRBV30	TRBJ2-2	CAWEDTGELFF
TRBV9	TRBJ1-1	CASSTYDRGTEAFF
TRBV6-1	TRBJ1-1	CASRETDVNTEAFF
TRBV11-1	TRBJ2-7	CASSFSGGPYEQYF
TRBV5-6	TRBJ1-6	CASSKGVGSPLHF
TRBV6-1	TRBJ1-5	CASSDTRAQHF
TRBV7-7	TRBJ1-1	CASSLDRNTEAFF
TRBV18	TRBJ2-7	CASSDGARYEQYF
TRBV6-5	TRBJ1-3	CASSLQVGQGNTIYF
TRBV9	TRBJ2-7	CASSGQGAYEQYF
TRBV7-9	TRBJ2-2	CASSFSIGPSIIGELFF
TRBV7-9	TRBJ1-1	CVSSLDLNTEAFF
TRBV7-2	TRBJ1-2	CASSLDFAYGYTF
TRBV29-1	TRBJ1-5	CSVRTGENQPQHF
TRBV6-5	TRBJ2-7	CASSSVLRVPYEQYF
TRBV19	TRBJ1-2	CASRETTGRGVNYGYTF
TRBV6-6	TRBJ1-2	CASSLGTGVLYGYTF
TRBV2	TRBJ2-2	CASRTTGGAGTGELFF
TRBV7-9	TRBJ1-6	CASSLGDRGNNSPLHF
TRBV19	TRBJ1-1	CASSRMGAGEAFF
TRBV2	TRBJ2-1	CASSEGLGQGDNEQFF
TRBV6-4	TRBJ2-1	CASSVLDGGSYNEQFF
TRBV7-2	TRBJ2-6	CASSKQGGGANVLTF
TRBV28	TRBJ1-2	CASSSTDRIYGYTF
TRBV7-9	TRBJ2-1	CASSLGGLTYNEQFF
TRBV6-5	TRBJ1-2	CASSSLTTGNYGYTF
TRBV28	TRBJ1-2	CASSTGDYGYTF
TRBV5-1	TRBJ1-1	CASSLDRDDTEAFF